A single sample gave rise to the 27 T cell receptor beta chains below, sequenced in a study of OX40 agonist ivuxolimab in advanced cancers. Repertoires were generated with immunoSEQ multiplex PCR, while TCRdb's copy carries only in-frame clones and drops some. This sample has about 100,000 clones, with approximately 90% found just once. This material consisted of CD4+ or CD8+ T cells sorted from blood, taken in a trial of the OX40 agonist ivuxolimab. Every receptor here comes from an adult with an advanced solid tumor such as melanoma, head and neck, liver or kidney cancer.

V gene TRBV5-1 combines with J gene TRBJ2-5; D call uncertain. V lost 8 bases and J 1 base, leaving 15 bases between the germline ends. CDR3 size: 14 residues. Germline V lookup: CDR1 SGHRS, CDR2 YFSETQ. DNA of the CDR3: TGCGCCAGTGGTGGCGTCGGCAGCCAAGAGACCCAGTACTTC. Amino acid sequence: CASGGVGSQETQYF.

The V and J genes are TRBV4-2 and TRBJ1-2, with TRBD1 matching over 11 bases. V dropped 1 base and J dropped 8; count of bases not matched to a gene: 9. This CDR3 region has 16 residues. The V gene's germline CDR1 is LGHNA and CDR2 YNFKEQ. CDR3 bases: TGTGCCAGCAGCCAAGCGACCGGGACAGGGGGAATCGGCTACACCTTC. Its translation: CASSQATGTGGIGYTF.

The chain combines TRBV2 with TRBJ2-6, with D possibly being TRBD1 (6 bases). CDR1 is SNHLY, CDR2 FYNNEI, per germline. This CDR3 region has 17 residues. The ends were cut back, 7 bases at V and 4 bases at J, with 20 bases in the middle. CDR3 sequence reads: CASMAQGPYRGANVLTF. The CDR3 DNA reads TGTGCCAGCATGGCACAGGGACCGTATAGGGGGGCCAACGTCCTGACTTTC.

This clone was counted only a few times. In DNA, the CDR3 is TGTGCCAGCAGCCCGACTAGCGGGAGATCGTATGAGCAGTTCTTC. The encoded protein is CASSPTSGRSYEQFF. V and J are TRBV5-8 and TRBJ2-1, with TRBD2 matching over 12 bases. V lost 4 bases, J lost 8 bases, and 7 bases stayed unmatched. The CDR3 sequence is 15 residues long. CDR1 and CDR2 (germline): SGHTS, YDEGEE.

The chain carries TRBV18 and TRBJ2-5, with TRBD1 matching 7 bases. With V trimmed by 3 bases and J by 4 bases, 2 bases remained unmatched. Germline CDR1 is KGHSH and CDR2 is LQKENI. This CDR3 is 13 amino acids long. The CDR3 is CASSPTGVETQYF. CDR3 sequence (DNA): TGTGCCAGCTCACCTACAGGGGTAGAGACCCAGTACTTC.

The chain carries TRBV19 and TRBJ2-2, with 10 nucleotides matching TRBD1. There are 15 residues in the CDR3. Germline assignment: CDR1 LNHDA and CDR2 SQIVND (reference sequence). Losses at the gene ends were 6 bases for V and 7 bases for J; bases not matched to a gene: 8. The CDR3: CASSRQGALSGELFF. In DNA, the CDR3 is TGTGCCAGTAGCAGACAGGGGGCGCTTAGCGGGGAGCTGTTTTTT.

Written as DNA, the CDR3 is TGTGCCAGCAGCTTATTCCAGGGCGGGAGTGGCACAGATACGCAGTATTTT. Its protein is CASSLFQGGSGTDTQYF. The chain recombines TRBV7-9 with TRBJ2-3, with 7 nucleotides matching TRBD2. CDR1 SEHNR and CDR2 FQNEAQ come from the germline V gene (reference sequence). The J segment lost 1 base and the V segment lost 2 bases, leaving 9 bases of the junction unmatched. The CDR3 is made up of 17 amino acids.

The chain combines TRBV19 with TRBJ2-1; 11 bases match TRBD1. The CDR3 is 15 amino acids. The germline CDR1 and CDR2 sequences are LNHDA and SQIVND (reference sequence). Trimming took 5 bases from V and 3 from J; bases not matched to a gene: 3. The CDR3 region has the DNA TGTGCCAGTAGTGGCGGGACAGGGGGCTACAATGAGCAGTTCTTC. This translates into CASSGGTGGYNEQFF. Full variable domain (missing parts from reference TRBV19 and TRBJ2-1): DGGITQSPKYLFRKEGQNVTLSCEQNLNHDAMYWYRQDPGQGLRLIYYSQIVNDFQKGDIAEGYSVSREKKESFPLTVTSAQKNPTAFYLCASSGGTGGYNEQFFGPGTRLTVL.

A single count supports this clone. This chain uses TRBV7-2 with TRBJ2-2, with TRBD2 as a possible D gene (6 bases). Trimming stripped 0 bases from V and 6 bases from J, with 11 bases between. The CDR3 is made up of 15 amino acids. CDR1 is SGHTA and CDR2 is FQGNSA in the germline V gene. CDR3 in amino acids: CASSLATRSPGELFF. CDR3 sequence (DNA): TGTGCCAGCAGCTTAGCGACTAGATCCCCCGGGGAGCTGTTTTTT.

The J gene is TRBJ1-4, the V gene TRBV7-9; weak D call: TRBD1 (5 bases). V was pared by 5 bases and J by 7 bases, with 14 bases between. CDR3 length equals 14 residues. Germline CDR1 SEHNR, CDR2 FQNEAQ (reference sequence). The CDR3 DNA reads as TGTGCCAGCAGCCCGGGGAGGGACGGTGAAAAACTGTTTTTT. Protein sequence: CASSPGRDGEKLFF.

The chain has TRBV18 and TRBJ2-1, with 10 bases identical to TRBD2. Germline V gene data show CDR1 as KGHSH and CDR2 as LQKENI. The CDR3 spans 14 residues. V shed 1 base and J 9 bases; nucleotides not matched to a gene: 3. CDR3 protein: CASSPQLAGVEQFF. The CDR3 nucleotides are TGTGCCAGCTCACCACAGCTAGCGGGAGTTGAGCAGTTCTTC.

The V call is TRBV28, the J call TRBJ1-5; possible D gene TRBD1, 6 bases. V lost 5 bases to trimming and J lost 4 bases, with 15 bases between them. The CDR3 consists of 15 residues. CDR1 and CDR2 (germline): MDHEN, SYDVKM. The CDR3 loop is CASSVGQTINQPQHF. The CDR3 coding sequence is TGTGCCAGCAGTGTCGGACAGACGATAAATCAGCCCCAGCATTTT.

The chain has TRBV5-1 and TRBJ2-7, with D maybe TRBD1 (6 bases). Looked up from germline, CDR1 is SGHRS and CDR2 is YFSETQ. The length of the CDR3 is 12 residues. Deletions cut 4 bases from V and 2 bases from J, with 7 bases between. The CDR3 spells CASSRTAYEQYF. In DNA form, the CDR3 reads TGCGCCAGCAGCCGGACAGCCTACGAGCAGTACTTC. Variable domain in full (rest from reference TRBV5-1 and TRBJ2-7): KAGVTQTPRYLIKTRGQQVTLSCSPISGHRSVSWYQQTPGQGLQFLFEYFSETQRNKGNFPGRFSGRQFSNSRSEMNVSTLELGDSALYLCASSRTAYEQYFGPGTRLTVT.

The rearrangement links TRBV5-6 to TRBJ2-5; 9 nucleotides match TRBD2. Unmatched junction bases numbered 18, after V lost 2 bases and J lost 7 bases. The length of the CDR3 is 18 residues. CDR1 is SGHDT, CDR2 YYEEEE, per germline. Here the CDR3 DNA reads TGTGCCAGCAGCTTCCCGGCGGGAGGGCTATCGTCTAGGGTGACCCAGTACTTC. Its protein product is CASSFPAGGLSSRVTQYF.

The rearrangement links TRBV11-2 to TRBJ2-1; 10 bases fit TRBD2. V lost 2 bases, J lost 6 bases, and 4 bases stayed unmatched. The CDR3 spans 15 residues. Germline V lookup: CDR1 SGHAT, CDR2 FQNNGV. The CDR3 loop is CASSLLAGVGNEQFF. As DNA, the CDR3 is TGTGCCAGCAGCTTACTAGCGGGAGTCGGCAATGAGCAGTTCTTC.

This chain uses TRBV5-4 with TRBJ2-3; tentative D call: TRBD2 (6 bases). The CDR3 sequence is 15 residues long. Trimming stripped 2 bases from V and 3 bases from J, with 13 bases between. CDR1 and CDR2 (germline): SGHNT, YYREEE (reference sequence). The CDR3 sequence: CASSFSGVGTDTQYF. The CDR3 DNA sequence: TGTGCCAGCAGCTTTAGCGGAGTCGGTACAGATACGCAGTATTTT.

This clone has only one observation. This chain connects TRBV4-1 to TRBJ2-5, with 7 positions matching TRBD1. In germline, CDR1 is MGHRA, CDR2 YSYEKL. After removal of 3 bases from V and 0 bases from J, the junction contained 1 base not matched to a gene. The CDR3 has 14 amino acids. CDR3 amino acids: CASSQGQYQETQYF. CDR3 coding DNA: TGCGCCAGCAGCCAGGGACAGTACCAAGAGACCCAGTACTTC.

The chain couples TRBV21-1 to TRBJ2-1; the DNA was not compared with TRBD2, the D call given in the table. TRBV21-1 is labeled a pseudogene. The CDR3 has 17 residues. In nucleotides, the CDR3 is TGTGCCAGCAGCAAGGAGAGCGGGAGACTCTCCTACAATGAGCAGTTCTTC. Amino acids: CASSKESGRLSYNEQFF.

The chain uses TRBV28 and TRBJ1-1; no definite D call. Germline V CDR1 and CDR2: MDHEN, SYDVKM. CDR3 length: 11 residues. Trimming pared 6 bases from V and 11 bases from J, leaving 13 bases between. CDR3 nucleotide sequence: TGTGCCAGCAGAACTCGGGTGAACGCTTTCTTT. This codes for CASRTRVNAFF.

The rearrangement joins TRBV11-2 to TRBJ2-1; D is unresolved. The CDR3 covers 14 residues. Germline V CDR1 and CDR2: SGHAT, FQNNGV. V lost 4 bases, J lost 7 bases, and 14 bases lay in between. The CDR3 DNA follows: TGTGCCAGCAGCTCTAGGACCAGGTCTAATGAGCAGTTCTTC. This gives the protein CASSSRTRSNEQFF.

The chain carries TRBV5-1 and TRBJ2-3; D gene unclear. With 0 bases removed from V and 2 bases from J, the gap between germline ends came to 7 bases. Per the germline V gene, CDR1 is SGHRS and CDR2 is YFSETQ. The CDR3 contains 14 residues. CDR3 sequence reads: CASSLDTNTDTQYF. CDR3 nucleotides: TGCGCCAGCAGCTTGGACACCAACACAGATACGCAGTATTTT.

The chain carries TRBV9 and TRBJ2-6; 7 bases fit TRBD2. The CDR3 extends over 19 amino acids. The V gene's germline CDR1 is SGDLS and CDR2 YYNGEE. V dropped 3 bases and J dropped 1; count of bases not matched to a gene: 13. CDR3 loop: CASSDPPGHGRSGANVLTF. The CDR3 nucleotides read TGTGCCAGCAGCGACCCCCCCGGGCACGGGAGGTCTGGGGCCAACGTCCTGACTTTC.

This clone was seen once. The J gene is TRBJ1-1, the V gene TRBV6-5, with a possible D match to TRBD1 (5 bases). Trimming pared 5 bases from V and 4 bases from J, leaving 8 bases between. Germline V gives CDR1 MNHEY, CDR2 SVGAGI. The CDR3 sequence is 12 residues long. In DNA form, the CDR3 reads TGTGCCAGCAGTGGAGGGGTCACTGAAGCTTTCTTT. Protein: CASSGGVTEAFF.

This clone was recorded once. The chain recombines TRBV7-2 with TRBJ2-5, with TRBD1 matching over 7 bases. This CDR3 comprises 14 residues. After removal of 5 bases from V and 6 bases from J, the junction contained 9 bases not matched to a gene. Germline CDR1 SGHTA, CDR2 FQGNSA. The CDR3 region is CASSVTGSKQTQYF. The DNA of the CDR3 is TGTGCCAGCAGCGTGACAGGGTCCAAGCAGACCCAGTACTTC.

This chain links TRBV29-1 with TRBJ2-5; maybe TRBD2 (5 bases). V was cut by 7 bases and J by 5 bases, with 20 bases left in between. Germline loops: CDR1 SQVTM, CDR2 ANQGSEA. This CDR3 is 14 amino acids long. The CDR3 DNA reads TGCAGCGGCGGGCGGCGGCCAGCAGAGGAGACCCAGTACTTC. It yields the protein CSGGRRPAEETQYF.

The rearrangement links TRBV11-2 to TRBJ2-1; the D is unclear. Germline V CDR1 and CDR2: SGHAT, FQNNGV. Deletions cut 3 bases from V and 2 bases from J, with 8 bases between. The CDR3 runs 14 residues. This chain's CDR3 is CASSFYGTYNEQFF. CDR3 DNA sequence: TGTGCCAGCAGCTTTTATGGAACCTACAATGAGCAGTTCTTC.

The chain recombines TRBV28 with TRBJ2-1; D is possibly TRBD2 (6 bases). Germline CDR1 and CDR2: MDHEN and SYDVKM. V shed 7 bases and J shed 7 bases, with 14 bases lying between them. The CDR3 is made up of 13 amino acids. The CDR3 DNA reads as TGTGCCAGCATGCCACCGGGGAGGAATGAGCAGTTCTTC. Its protein product is CASMPPGRNEQFF.